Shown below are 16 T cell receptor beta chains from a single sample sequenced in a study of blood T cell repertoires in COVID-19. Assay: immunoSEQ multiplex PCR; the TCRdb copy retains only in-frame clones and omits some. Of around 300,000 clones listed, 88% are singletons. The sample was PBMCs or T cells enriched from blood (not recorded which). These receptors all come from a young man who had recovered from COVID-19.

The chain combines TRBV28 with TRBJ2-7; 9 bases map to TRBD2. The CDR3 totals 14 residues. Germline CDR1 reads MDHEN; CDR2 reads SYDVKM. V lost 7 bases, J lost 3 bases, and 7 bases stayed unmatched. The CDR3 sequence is CASTAGGGIYEQYF. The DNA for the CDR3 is TGTGCCAGCACCGCGGGGGGGGGCATCTACGAGCAGTACTTC.

The CDR3 coding sequence is TGTGCCACCAGTGATCAGGGTGCGGTTGCTGTGAGGGGCTACACCTTC. It translates to CATSDQGAVAVRGYTF. J is TRBJ1-2 and V is TRBV24-1; maybe TRBD1 (5 bases). V was shortened by 3 bases and J by 8 bases, with 21 bases between the two germline ends. The CDR3 length is 16 residues. Germline V lookup: CDR1 KGHDR, CDR2 SFDVKD.

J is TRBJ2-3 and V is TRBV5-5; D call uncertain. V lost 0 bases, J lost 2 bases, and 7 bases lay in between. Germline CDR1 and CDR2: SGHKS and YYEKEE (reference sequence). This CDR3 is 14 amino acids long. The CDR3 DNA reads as TGTGCCAGCAGCTTGGTCCACAACACAGATACGCAGTATTTT. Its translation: CASSLVHNTDTQYF.

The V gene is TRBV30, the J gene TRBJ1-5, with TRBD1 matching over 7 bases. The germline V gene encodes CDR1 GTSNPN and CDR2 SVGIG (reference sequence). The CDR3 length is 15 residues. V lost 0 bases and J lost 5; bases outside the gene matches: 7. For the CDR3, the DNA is TGTGCCTGGAGTGTGGGCAGGGGGTGGGATCAGCCCCAGCATTTT. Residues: CAWSVGRGWDQPQHF.

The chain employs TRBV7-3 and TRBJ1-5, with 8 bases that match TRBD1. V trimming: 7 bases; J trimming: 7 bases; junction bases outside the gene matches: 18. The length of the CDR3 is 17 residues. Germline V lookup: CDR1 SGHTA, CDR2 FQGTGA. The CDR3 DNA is TGTGCCAGCACTCCCCGTCCCGACAGGGGTTCGGGGCAGCCCCAGCATTTT. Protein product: CASTPRPDRGSGQPQHF.

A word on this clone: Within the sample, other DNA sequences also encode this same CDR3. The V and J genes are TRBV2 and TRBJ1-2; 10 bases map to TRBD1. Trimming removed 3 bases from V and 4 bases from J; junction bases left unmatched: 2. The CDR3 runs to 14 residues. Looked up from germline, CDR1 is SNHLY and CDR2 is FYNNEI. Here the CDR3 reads CASSETGGSYGYTF. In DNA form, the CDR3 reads TGTGCCAGCAGTGAGACAGGGGGCAGCTATGGCTACACCTTC.

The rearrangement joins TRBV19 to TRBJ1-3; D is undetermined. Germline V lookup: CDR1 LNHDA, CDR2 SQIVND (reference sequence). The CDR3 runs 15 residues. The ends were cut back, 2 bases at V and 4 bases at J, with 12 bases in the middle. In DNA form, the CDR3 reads TGTGCCAGTAGTATACAGCCACCAGGAGGAAACACCATATATTTT. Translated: CASSIQPPGGNTIYF.

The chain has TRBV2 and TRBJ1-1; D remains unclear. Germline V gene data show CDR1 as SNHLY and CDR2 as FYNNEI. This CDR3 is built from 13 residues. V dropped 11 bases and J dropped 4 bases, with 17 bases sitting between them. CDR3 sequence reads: CAGKLESITEAFF. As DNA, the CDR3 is TGTGCCGGTAAGTTGGAGAGTATCACTGAAGCTTTCTTT.

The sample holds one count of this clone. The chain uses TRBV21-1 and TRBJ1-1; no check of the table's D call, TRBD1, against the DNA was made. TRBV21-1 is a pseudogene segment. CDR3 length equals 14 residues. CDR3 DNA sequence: TGTGCCAGCAGCAGAGGACAGGGGGCCACTGAAGCTTTCTTT. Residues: CASSRGQGATEAFF.

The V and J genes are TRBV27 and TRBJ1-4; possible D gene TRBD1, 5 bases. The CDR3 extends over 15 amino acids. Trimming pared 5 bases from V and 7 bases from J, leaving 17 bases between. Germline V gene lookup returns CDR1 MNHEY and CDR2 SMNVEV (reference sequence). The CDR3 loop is CASSESGLRGEKLFF. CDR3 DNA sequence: TGTGCCAGCAGTGAATCAGGGTTACGAGGTGAAAAACTGTTTTTT.

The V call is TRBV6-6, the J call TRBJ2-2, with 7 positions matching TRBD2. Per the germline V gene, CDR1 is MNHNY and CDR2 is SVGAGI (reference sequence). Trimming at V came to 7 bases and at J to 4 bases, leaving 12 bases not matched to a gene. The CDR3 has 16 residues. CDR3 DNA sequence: TGTGCCAGCACTATCGTAGCGGGTTTGGTCACCGGGGAGCTGTTTTTT. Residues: CASTIVAGLVTGELFF.

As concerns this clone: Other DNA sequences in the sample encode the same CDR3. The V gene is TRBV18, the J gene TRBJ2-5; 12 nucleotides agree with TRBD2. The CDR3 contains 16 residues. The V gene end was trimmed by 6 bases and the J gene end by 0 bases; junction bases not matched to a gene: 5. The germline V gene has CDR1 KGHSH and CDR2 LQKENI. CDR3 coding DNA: TGTGCCAGCTCCCCGACTAGCGGGGGATACCAAGAGACCCAGTACTTC. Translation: CASSPTSGGYQETQYF. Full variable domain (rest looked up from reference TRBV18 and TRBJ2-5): NAGVMQNPRHLVRRRGQEARLRCSPMKGHSHVYWYRQLPEEGLKFMVYLQKENIIDESGMPKERFSAEFPKEGPSILRIQQVVRGDSAAYFCASSPTSGGYQETQYFGPGTRLLVL.

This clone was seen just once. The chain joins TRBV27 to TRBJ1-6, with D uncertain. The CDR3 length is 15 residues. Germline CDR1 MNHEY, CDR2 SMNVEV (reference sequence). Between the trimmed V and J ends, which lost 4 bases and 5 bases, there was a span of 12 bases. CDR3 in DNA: TGTGCCAGCAGTTCCGAGGGAATAGATAATTCACCCCTCCACTTT. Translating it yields CASSSEGIDNSPLHF.

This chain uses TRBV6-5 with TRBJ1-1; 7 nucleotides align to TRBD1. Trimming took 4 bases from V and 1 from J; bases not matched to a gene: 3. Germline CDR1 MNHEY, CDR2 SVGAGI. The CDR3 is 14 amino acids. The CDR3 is CASSSGQWNTEAFF. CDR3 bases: TGTGCCAGCAGTTCGGGACAGTGGAACACTGAAGCTTTCTTT.

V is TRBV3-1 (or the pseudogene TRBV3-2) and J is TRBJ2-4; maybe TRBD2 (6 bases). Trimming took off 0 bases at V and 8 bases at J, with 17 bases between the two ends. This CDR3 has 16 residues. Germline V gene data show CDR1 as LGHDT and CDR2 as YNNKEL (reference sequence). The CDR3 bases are TGTGCCAGCAGCCAAGAAAGGTGGGGGGATCGATACATTCAGTACTTC. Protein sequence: CASSQERWGDRYIQYF.

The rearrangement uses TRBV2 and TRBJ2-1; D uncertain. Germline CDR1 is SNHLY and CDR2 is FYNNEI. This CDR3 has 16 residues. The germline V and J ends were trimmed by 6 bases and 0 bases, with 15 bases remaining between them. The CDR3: CASRPTGWVSYNEQFF. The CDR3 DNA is TGTGCCAGCAGACCGACCGGGTGGGTCTCCTACAATGAGCAGTTCTTC.